A few counts support the clone carrying this T cell receptor beta chain. As yet, its antigen is unknown. RNA extraction was followed by reverse transcription into cDNA, which acted as the sequencing template. Measured with immunoSEQ multiplex PCR; TCRdb has only the in-frame clones, and not every one. The sample has 200,000 to 250,000 clones, more than 45% seen once. These data originate in a study of CD8+ T cells in alopecia areata. Study background: Treated patients received severity scores based on the percentage of scalp area affected. General observations from the study: Unlike in mice, where it was clearer, TCR sharing across patients was less clear, possibly HLA-related. Clonality in lesional scalp, especially alopecia totalis/universalis, exceeded that of normal scalp.

The V end was cut by 1 base, the J end by 4 bases, with 13 bases between. Germline CDR1 is LGHNA and CDR2 is YSLEER. This CDR3 has 15 amino acids. Treatment indicated: oral pan-JAK inhibitor, 5-10 mg twice daily. PBMC-derived CD4+ and CD8+ T cells were sorted. Source: CD4+ T cells sorted from blood, taken at week 4, from a patient treated with tofacitinib. The sequence was obtained from a human donor with alopecia areata. The chain carries TRBV4-3 and TRBJ1-2; D call uncertain. The CDR3 sequence is CASSQVSAHPYGYTF. The CDR3 bases are TGCGCCAGCAGCCAAGTTTCGGCCCATCCCTATGGCTACACCTTC.